Included here is one T cell receptor beta chain sequence, with context. Antigen specificity is unknown. The CDR3 runs to 14 residues. Germline V gene sequence: CDR1 SGHDT, CDR2 YYEEEE. V was pared by 2 bases and J by 5 bases, with 8 bases between. This entry comes from a study of cytomegalovirus exposure and HLA in healthy donors. Study-wide findings and caveats: Three chains linked to CMV were shown in vitro to be specific for CMV antigens. The study put 150 or so TCR beta chains on its list as cytomegalovirus-associated.

Sequencing was performed with immunoSEQ multiplex PCR; in TCRdb, only in-frame clones are kept and a portion is missing. The data show some 310,000 clones, roughly 87% seen once. The sample taken for sequencing was PBMCs. This sequence was found in a man aged 30 to 39 in good health and CMV-seronegative. The chain joins TRBV5-6 to TRBJ1-6; D may be TRBD1 (6 bases). Here the CDR3 reads CASSLGQHNSPLHF. CDR3 in DNA: TGTGCCAGCAGCTTAGGACAGCATAATTCACCCCTCCACTTT.